These 11 T cell receptor beta chains share one sample of origin, sequenced in a study of tumor and adjacent non-tumor tissue in lung cancer. TCRbeta libraries were built with three rounds of nested PCR, modified from ARM-PCR. TCRdb processed the multiplex PCR reads anew with MiXCR; each CDR3 protein has one entry. Here the sample spans approximately 120,000 distinct CDR3 sequences, 60% to 80% being singletons. This sample's RNA came from whole unsorted tissue. Specimen: lung tumor tissue. The source of these receptors is an older woman with non-small cell lung cancer.

This clonotype was seen ten or more times. This chain uses TRBV6-1 with TRBJ1-1; 7 bases are shared with TRBD1. Germline assignment: CDR1 MNHNS and CDR2 SASEGT. The CDR3 totals 14 residues. Losses at the gene ends were 1 base for V and 7 bases for J; bases not matched to a gene: 6. CDR3 region: CASSEVDRVNEAFF. For the CDR3, the DNA is TGTGCCAGCAGTGAAGTCGACAGGGTGAATGAAGCTTTCTTT.

With regard to this clonotype: One end of the junction fails to match germline, which may point to a read error. This chain links TRBV5-4 with TRBJ2-3, with 9 bases lining up with TRBD1. The germline V gene has CDR1 SGHNT and CDR2 YYREEE (reference sequence). The CDR3 is 17 residues long. The CDR3 protein is CASSSAQDRGVTDTRFF. The CDR3 DNA sequence: TGTGCCAGCAGCTCGGCCCAGGACAGGGGAGTCACAGATACGCGGTTTTTT.

Of note for this clonotype: Sequence at one end of the junction differs from germline and may be a read error. The chain joins TRBV11-2 to TRBJ1-5; D call uncertain. The CDR3 spans 15 residues. Germline V CDR1 and CDR2: SGHAT, FQNNGV. In DNA form, the CDR3 reads TGTGTCAGCAGTTTAGATCCAGCAAGTAATCAGCCCCAGCATTTT. It is translated as CVSSLDPASNQPQHF.

Concerning this clonotype: This CDR3 is missing its conserved last phenylalanine or tryptophan, likely due to a read error. Here the CDR3 reads CASSETGDRNNYVYTI. The CDR3 nucleotides are TGTGCCAGCAGTGAAACGGGGGACCGGAATAACTATGTCTACACCATC. The chain joins TRBV6-1 to TRBJ1-2, with D possibly matching TRBD1 (5 bases). This CDR3 is 16 amino acids long. Germline lookup yields CDR1 MNHNS and CDR2 SASEGT.

Concerning this clonotype itself: Mismatch with germline at one junction end may stem from a read error. The J gene is TRBJ2-6, the V gene TRBV6-1; D may match TRBD1 or TRBD2 (5 bases each). Germline values: CDR1 MNHNS, CDR2 SASEGT. The CDR3 has 15 residues. CDR3 nucleotides: TGTGCCAGCAGTAGCGAGGGGTCTGGGGCCAACATCCTGACTTTC. It is translated as CASSSEGSGANILTF.

On this clonotype itself: Likely a read error: the CDR3 ends without its conserved phenylalanine or tryptophan. This rearrangement joins TRBV6-2 or TRBV6-3 to TRBJ2-7; a weak D match, TRBD1 (6 bases). This CDR3 has 15 residues. Between the trimmed V and J ends, which lost 0 bases and 2 bases, there was a span of 11 bases. Looked up from germline, CDR1 is MNHEY and CDR2 is SVGEGT. The CDR3 reads CASSYSDRNTYEQYY. CDR3 DNA: TGTGCCAGCAGTTACTCCGACAGGAACACCTACGAGCAGTACTAC.

J is TRBJ1-2 and V is TRBV11-2; 9 bases line up with TRBD1. This CDR3 spans 14 amino acids. Germline CDR1 and CDR2: SGHAT and FQNNGV. Written as DNA, the CDR3 is TGTGCAAAGAGCGTGGACAGGGGCTACTATGGCTACACCTTC. This translates into CAKSVDRGYYGYTF.

Concerning this clonotype: A much bigger clone sits one base away, suggesting this may be a read error. This chain joins TRBV6-6 and TRBJ2-3, with D uncertain. Germline CDR1 and CDR2: MNHNY and SVGAGI (reference sequence). The CDR3 consists of 14 residues. Trimming took 6 bases from V and 2 from J, leaving 12 bases between them. Here the CDR3 DNA reads TGTGCCAGCAGGGGTATCGCTAACACAGATACGCAGTATTTT. It is translated as CASRGIANTDTQYF.

This clonotype was picked up one time. This may come from a read error, since a much larger clone is one base off. V is TRBV4-3 and J is TRBJ1-4; D is uncertain. The length of the CDR3 is 15 residues. Germline V CDR1 and CDR2: LGHNA, YSLEER. V lost 2 bases, J lost 8 bases, and 15 bases lay in between. Written as DNA, the CDR3 is TGCGCCAGCAGCCAATGGCCCGTGGGGAACGAAAAACTGTTTTTT. Its translation is CASSQWPVGNEKLFF.

The rearrangement links TRBV11-2 to TRBJ2-1; 12 bases agree with TRBD2. Germline CDR1 is SGHAT and CDR2 is FQNNGV. V lost 4 bases and J lost 3; bases outside the gene matches: 4. This CDR3 spans 16 amino acids. CDR3 residues: CASSYVTSGSYNEQFF. The DNA of the CDR3 is TGTGCCAGCAGCTACGTGACTAGCGGGAGCTACAATGAGCAGTTCTTC.

The chain links TRBV5-1 to TRBJ2-2; 14 bases align to TRBD2. This CDR3 has 18 residues. After removal of 4 bases from V and 3 bases from J, the junction contained 8 bases not matched to a gene. Germline V gene lookup returns CDR1 SGHRS and CDR2 YFSETQ. This chain's CDR3 is CASSPGTSGSPDTGELFF. In DNA, the CDR3 is TGCGCCAGCAGCCCAGGGACTAGCGGGAGTCCGGACACCGGGGAGCTGTTTTTT. The full variable domain, completed using reference TRBV5-1 and TRBJ2-2, is KAGVTQTPRYLIKTRGQQVTLSCSPISGHRSVSWYQQTPGQGLQFLFEYFSETQRNKGNFPGRFSGRQFSNSRSEMNVSTLELGDSALYLCASSPGTSGSPDTGELFFGEGSRLTVL.